The 2 T cell receptor beta chains listed next were all sequenced from one sample in a study of human T cells and chemical hapten exposure. A single record per CDR3 protein comes from TCRdb applying MiXCR to the RACE reads. Of roughly 380,000 distinct CDR3 sequences listed, about 6.3% are singletons. Documented time point: patch test 2, 6 weeks after DPC sensitization. The treatment was: therapeutic diphenylcyclopropenone sensitization with weekly scalp DPC. Sequences were derived from whole blood, sampled in connection with sensitization to the hapten diphenylcyclopropenone (DPC). Receptors originate from a woman aged 18-29 years with alopecia areata. Some clones in this sample may be carry-over from other donors' samples.

The V and J genes are TRBV6-2 or TRBV6-3 and TRBJ2-5, with unresolved D. Germline V gene lookup returns CDR1 MNHEY and CDR2 SVGEGT. The CDR3 covers 15 residues. V lost 4 bases, J lost 2 bases, and 14 bases lay in between. The CDR3 region is CASSSYDGRQETQYF. Written as DNA, the CDR3 is TGTGCCAGCAGTTCCTATGACGGCCGGCAAGAGACCCAGTACTTC.

The chain links TRBV18 to TRBJ1-1, with 8 bases that match TRBD1. The junction had 14 bases not matched to a gene; V was cut back by 3 bases and J by 5 bases. The CDR3 runs 17 residues. Germline V gene sequence: CDR1 KGHSH, CDR2 LQKENI. CDR3 sequence: CASSPDRVSGGGTEAFF. CDR3 sequence (DNA): TGTGCCAGCTCACCGGACAGGGTTTCGGGTGGGGGTACTGAAGCTTTCTTT.